This is a list of T cell receptor beta chains from one sample in a study of Ad26.COV2.S vaccination and SARS-CoV-2 variants. Libraries were prepared by immunoSEQ multiplex PCR; TCRdb keeps only in-frame clonotypes and omits some of them. The table lists roughly 350,000 clones, roughly 90% of them singletons. Specimen: peripheral blood, collected in a trial of Ad26.COV2.S vaccine versus placebo. These receptors were taken from a person between 18 and 65 years old who received the Ad26.COV2.S COVID-19 vaccine or a placebo. Both conserved end residues are part of each CDR3. The order of the fields is D gene, clone size, V gene, J gene, CDR3 protein, CDR3 DNA. D genes are given only for firm matches. The size field is filled for only some rows; it gives once, few, many or a size class.

D gene: TRBD2; clone size: once; V gene: TRBV28; J gene: TRBJ2-3; CDR3 protein: CASSLGSGADTQYF; CDR3 DNA: TGTGCCAGCAGTTTGGGGAGCGGGGCAGATACGCAGTATTTT
D gene: .; clone size: .; V gene: TRBV10-3; J gene: TRBJ2-6; CDR3 protein: CAISDSTSGANVLTF; CDR3 DNA: TGTGCCATCAGTGACAGTACCTCTGGGGCCAACGTCCTGACTTTC
D gene: .; clone size: once; V gene: TRBV13; J gene: TRBJ2-7; CDR3 protein: CASSLGSGPPNEQYF; CDR3 DNA: TGTGCCAGCAGCTTAGGTTCGGGGCCACCTAACGAGCAGTACTTC
D gene: .; clone size: .; V gene: TRBV28; J gene: TRBJ1-1; CDR3 protein: CASRFGRMNTEAFF; CDR3 DNA: TGTGCCAGCAGATTCGGACGGATGAACACTGAAGCTTTCTTT
D gene: .; clone size: .; V gene: TRBV30; J gene: TRBJ2-2; CDR3 protein: CAWSFPPRWDRAAGELFF; CDR3 DNA: TGTGCCTGGAGTTTCCCCCCCCGGTGGGATAGGGCCGCCGGGGAGCTGTTTTTT
D gene: .; clone size: .; V gene: TRBV27; J gene: TRBJ2-5; CDR3 protein: CASSLSRAQETQYF; CDR3 DNA: TGTGCCAGCAGTTTATCCAGGGCTCAAGAGACCCAGTACTTC
D gene: TRBD2; clone size: .; V gene: TRBV6-5; J gene: TRBJ2-5; CDR3 protein: CASRHSGQETQYF; CDR3 DNA: TGTGCCAGCAGACATAGCGGGCAAGAGACCCAGTACTTC
D gene: TRBD2; clone size: .; V gene: TRBV5-1; J gene: TRBJ2-1; CDR3 protein: CASSFSGSGHNEQFF; CDR3 DNA: TGCGCCAGCAGCTTTAGCGGGAGCGGCCACAATGAGCAGTTCTTC
D gene: .; clone size: .; V gene: TRBV4-2; J gene: TRBJ2-3; CDR3 protein: CASSPLFGASSTDTQYF; CDR3 DNA: TGTGCCAGCAGCCCCCTTTTTGGAGCGTCTAGCACAGATACGCAGTATTTT
D gene: .; clone size: .; V gene: TRBV29-1; J gene: TRBJ2-3; CDR3 protein: CSVEPADTQYF; CDR3 DNA: TGCAGCGTTGAACCAGCAGATACGCAGTATTTT
D gene: .; clone size: .; V gene: TRBV5-1; J gene: TRBJ2-2; CDR3 protein: CAIPLSTGELFF; CDR3 DNA: TGCGCCATCCCCCTATCGACCGGGGAGCTGTTTTTT
D gene: .; clone size: .; V gene: TRBV6-5; J gene: TRBJ1-4; CDR3 protein: CASSSTGGGEKLFF; CDR3 DNA: TGTGCCAGCAGTTCGACAGGAGGAGGAGAAAAACTGTTTTTT
D gene: .; clone size: .; V gene: TRBV16; J gene: TRBJ1-1; CDR3 protein: CASSQSSGGNTEAFF; CDR3 DNA: TGTGCCAGCAGCCAATCTAGTGGGGGGAACACTGAAGCTTTCTTT
D gene: .; clone size: .; V gene: TRBV3-1/TRBV3-2; J gene: TRBJ1-2; CDR3 protein: CASSQEFSAYGYTF; CDR3 DNA: TGTGCCAGCAGCCAAGAGTTTTCCGCCTATGGCTACACCTTC
D gene: .; clone size: .; V gene: TRBV2; J gene: TRBJ1-4; CDR3 protein: CASSRLWGVENEKLFF; CDR3 DNA: TGTGCCAGCAGCCGGCTGTGGGGTGTCGAGAATGAAAAACTGTTTTTT
D gene: .; clone size: .; V gene: TRBV3-1/TRBV3-2; J gene: TRBJ2-3; CDR3 protein: CASSRGARPRDTQYF; CDR3 DNA: TGTGCCAGCTCGAGGGGAGCCCGCCCCCGAGATACGCAGTATTTT
D gene: TRBD1; clone size: medium-sized; V gene: TRBV6-6; J gene: TRBJ2-7; CDR3 protein: CASSYSTGGYEQYF; CDR3 DNA: TGTGCCAGCAGTTACTCGACAGGGGGCTACGAGCAGTACTTC
D gene: TRBD2; clone size: .; V gene: TRBV11-3; J gene: TRBJ2-3; CDR3 protein: CASSLGAGEGYTDTQYF; CDR3 DNA: TGTGCCAGCAGCTTAGGGGCCGGGGAGGGGTACACAGATACGCAGTATTTT
D gene: .; clone size: .; V gene: TRBV6-5; J gene: TRBJ1-5; CDR3 protein: CASSYGRGGQPQHF; CDR3 DNA: TGTGCCAGCAGTTACGGCAGGGGCGGTCAGCCCCAGCATTTT
D gene: .; clone size: .; V gene: TRBV6-5; J gene: TRBJ1-4; CDR3 protein: CASRRSEGKLFF; CDR3 DNA: TGTGCCAGCAGACGATCGGAGGGAAAACTGTTTTTT
D gene: .; clone size: .; V gene: TRBV11-2; J gene: TRBJ2-4; CDR3 protein: CASSRFMDRKNIQYF; CDR3 DNA: TGTGCCAGCAGCCGCTTCATGGACAGAAAAAACATTCAGTACTTC
D gene: .; clone size: .; V gene: TRBV11-1; J gene: TRBJ2-7; CDR3 protein: CASSLEGTYEAYEQYF; CDR3 DNA: TGTGCCAGCAGCTTAGAAGGGACGTACGAGGCGTACGAGCAGTACTTC
D gene: .; clone size: .; V gene: TRBV12-5; J gene: TRBJ2-1; CDR3 protein: CASGLGAGSYNEQFF; CDR3 DNA: TGTGCTAGTGGTTTGGGGGCGGGATCCTACAATGAGCAGTTCTTC
D gene: TRBD2; clone size: .; V gene: TRBV5-1; J gene: TRBJ2-1; CDR3 protein: CASSLELAGGAAYNEQFF; CDR3 DNA: TGCGCCAGCAGCTTGGAACTCGCCGGGGGGGCAGCCTACAATGAGCAGTTCTTC
D gene: TRBD2; clone size: once; V gene: TRBV4-1; J gene: TRBJ2-7; CDR3 protein: CASSQLAGEREQYF; CDR3 DNA: TGCGCCAGCAGCCAACTAGCGGGAGAAAGGGAGCAGTACTTC
D gene: .; clone size: .; V gene: TRBV7-2; J gene: TRBJ1-3; CDR3 protein: CASSVGQRIETIYF; CDR3 DNA: TGTGCCAGCAGCGTAGGACAGCGGATCGAAACCATATATTTT
D gene: TRBD2; clone size: .; V gene: TRBV5-1; J gene: TRBJ2-1; CDR3 protein: CASSKREGLYNEQFF; CDR3 DNA: TGCGCCAGCAGCAAGCGGGAGGGCCTCTACAATGAGCAGTTCTTC
D gene: .; clone size: .; V gene: TRBV6-5; J gene: TRBJ1-1; CDR3 protein: CKSGGRRTEAFF; CDR3 DNA: TGTAAGAGTGGGGGGCGCAGGACTGAAGCTTTCTTT
D gene: .; clone size: .; V gene: TRBV6-6; J gene: TRBJ1-2; CDR3 protein: CASSYGVDYGYTF; CDR3 DNA: TGTGCCAGCAGTTACGGGGTAGACTATGGCTACACCTTC
D gene: .; clone size: .; V gene: TRBV6-1; J gene: TRBJ2-4; CDR3 protein: CASSEAGRARTKNIQYF; CDR3 DNA: TGTGCCAGCAGTGAAGCGGGCAGGGCGCGAACAAAAAACATTCAGTACTTC
D gene: .; clone size: .; V gene: TRBV4-1; J gene: TRBJ2-6; CDR3 protein: CASSQGTAGANVLTF; CDR3 DNA: TGCGCCAGCAGCCAAGGGACAGCTGGGGCCAACGTCCTGACTTTC
D gene: TRBD1; clone size: .; V gene: TRBV11-2; J gene: TRBJ2-7; CDR3 protein: CASSPGGYEQYF; CDR3 DNA: TGTGCCAGCAGCCCAGGGGGATACGAGCAGTACTTC
D gene: TRBD1; clone size: .; V gene: TRBV28; J gene: TRBJ1-3; CDR3 protein: CASSPTRTGTGNTIYF; CDR3 DNA: TGTGCCAGCAGTCCGACTCGGACAGGGACTGGAAACACCATATATTTT